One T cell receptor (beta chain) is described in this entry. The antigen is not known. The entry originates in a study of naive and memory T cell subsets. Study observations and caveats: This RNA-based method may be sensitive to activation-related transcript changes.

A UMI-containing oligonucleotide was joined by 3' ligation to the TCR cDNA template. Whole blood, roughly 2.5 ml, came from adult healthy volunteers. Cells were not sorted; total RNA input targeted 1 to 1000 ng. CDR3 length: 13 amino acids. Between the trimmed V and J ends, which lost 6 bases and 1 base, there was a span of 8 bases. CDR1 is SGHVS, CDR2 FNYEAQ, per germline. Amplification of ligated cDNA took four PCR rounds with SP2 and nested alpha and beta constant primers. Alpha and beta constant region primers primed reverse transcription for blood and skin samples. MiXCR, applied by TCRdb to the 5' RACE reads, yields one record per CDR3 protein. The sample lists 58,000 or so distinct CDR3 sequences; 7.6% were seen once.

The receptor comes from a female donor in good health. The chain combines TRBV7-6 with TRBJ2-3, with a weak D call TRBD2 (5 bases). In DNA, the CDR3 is TGTGCCAGCAGGCGGACTCGCACAGATACGCAGTATTTT. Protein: CASRRTRTDTQYF.